This T cell receptor beta chain emerged from a study of regulatory T cells in long-lasting Graves disease. The time point is: newly diagnosed GD, antithyroid drugs for less than 3 months. RNA from PBMCs was the source of the TCR library. Building the TCR beta libraries relied on iRepertoire HTBI primers, and CDR3 regions underwent Arm-PCR. TCRdb itself ran the multiplex PCR reads through MiXCR, one entry per CDR3 protein. The sample contains a few hundred thousand distinct CDR3 sequences, about a sixth of which appear only once. The trim removed 1 base at V and 9 bases at J, leaving 8 bases unmatched. Germline V gene data show CDR1 as PRHDT and CDR2 as FYEKMQ (reference sequence). The CDR3 is made up of 15 amino acids. This same sample was also part of a study on T cells in Graves' hyperthyroidism and ophthalmopathy.

The source is a woman between 18 and 29 years old with Graves disease. The J gene is TRBJ2-1, the V gene TRBV13, with 8 bases matching TRBD2. The sequencing here drew on peripheral blood mononuclear cells (PBMCs), taken at new diagnosis, from a patient treated with antithyroid drugs. The CDR3, as DNA: TGTGCCAGCAGCTTAGCCCCAGGACTAGCTAGTGAGCAGTTCTTC. Translated: CASSLAPGLASEQFF.